This TCR beta chain is from a study of cytomegalovirus exposure and HLA in healthy donors. On the study more broadly: Earlier work reported 95 million to 130 million unique TCR beta sequences from 150 million to 200 million T cells.

Study results and limitations: Later, TCR association rates were found to vary by HLA locus, highest for DRB1 and lowest for HLA-C. Later analysis showed most CMV-associated TCR beta chains appearing HLA-restricted. Researchers reported in a later analysis that a missense DCLRE1C variant was tied to TCR beta V- and J-gene trimming.

V shed 0 bases, J shed 10 bases, and the junction held 6 bases outside the gene matches. CDR3 length equals 16 residues. The V gene's germline CDR1 is SGHNT and CDR2 YENEEA. A multiplex PCR was run with 60 Vbeta primers and 13 Jbeta primers. Sequenced by immunoSEQ multiplex PCR; TCRdb stores in-frame clones only, minus some. The sample features about 110,000 clones, with around 0.6% in its top ten. In the case of this clone: Its antigen remains unknown.

The chain combines TRBV11-3 with TRBJ1-6; 10 bases align to TRBD1. This receptor was identified in a man aged 50-59 years in good health and CMV-seronegative. The sample taken for sequencing was PBMCs. The chain's CDR3 is CASSLELDRGSSPLHF. CDR3 DNA: TGTGCCAGCAGCTTAGAGCTGGACAGGGGGTCCTCACCCCTCCACTTT.